This T cell receptor beta chain was captured in a study of cytomegalovirus exposure and HLA in healthy donors. Measured with immunoSEQ multiplex PCR; TCRdb has only the in-frame clones, and not every one. The sample has 70,000 to 80,000 clones, around 94% seen once. CDR1 is SGHTA, CDR2 FQGNSA, per germline. The ends were cut back, 1 base at V and 6 bases at J, with 6 bases in the middle. The CDR3 runs to 13 residues. Input material: PBMCs. The V gene is TRBV7-2, the J gene TRBJ2-2; no definite D call. This clonotype was obtained from a woman aged 18 to 35 in good health and CMV-seropositive. The DNA for the CDR3 is TGTGCCAGCAGCTTAGAACAGTCCGGGGAGCTGTTTTTT. Translating gives CASSLEQSGELFF. The full variable domain, its missing parts supplied by reference TRBV7-2 and TRBJ2-2, is GAGVSQSPSNKVTEKGKDVELRCDPISGHTALYWYRQSLGQGLEFLIYFQGNSAPDKSGLPSDRFSAERTGGSVSTLTIQRTQQEDSAVYLCASSLEQSGELFFGEGSRLTVL.